A selection of T cell receptor beta chains follows, all from one sample in a study of cytomegalovirus exposure and HLA in healthy donors. This table comes from immunoSEQ multiplex PCR, and its TCRdb copy is limited to in-frame clones, with some not included. The sample yields roughly 130,000 clones, around 74% seen once. Source material: PBMCs. These receptors were collected from a woman between 45 and 65 years old in good health and CMV-seropositive. Both conserved end residues are part of each CDR3. The D gene is left open where the match is weak. Not all rows give a size; the values are once, few, many and, for expanded clones, a class.

>TRBJ1-2|few|13|TRBV2|TRBD1
TGTGCCAGCACCTTGGACAGGGCGGGTGGCTACACCTTC
CASTLDRAGGYTF
>TRBJ1-1|.|10|TRBV29-1|TRBD1
TGCAGCGTTTTGGACAGGGAAGCTTTCTTT
CSVLDREAFF
>TRBJ2-5|.|14|TRBV7-2|.
TGTGCCAGCAGCCGTGACAGGGCGGGGGGGACCCAGTACTTC
CASSRDRAGGTQYF
>TRBJ2-5|.|11|TRBV5-1|.
TGCGCCAGCAATATCGGGGGAGTGCAGTACTTC
CASNIGGVQYF
>TRBJ1-2|.|15|TRBV19|TRBD1
TGTGCCAGTAGTCAACAGGGACAGGGGTTAACCCCCTACACCTTC
CASSQQGQGLTPYTF
>TRBJ1-1|.|14|TRBV5-1|TRBD1
TGCGCCAGCAGCAAGGGGGAGACAGGGACTGAAGCTTTCTTT
CASSKGETGTEAFF
>TRBJ2-2|.|14|TRBV5-1|.
TGCGCCAGCAGCTTGGAGCGGAACACCGGGGAGCTGTTTTTT
CASSLERNTGELFF
>TRBJ2-5|.|12|TRBV5-1|.
TGCGCCAGCAGCTCGACGGGAGAGACCCAGTACTTC
CASSSTGETQYF
>TRBJ1-2|.|14|TRBV19|.
TGTGCCAGTAGCGCGGTAGCACGGAGGGGTGGCTACCCCTTC
CASSAVARRGGYPF
>TRBJ2-1|.|16|TRBV7-9|TRBD2
TGTGCCAGCAGCCCCGCCGGGGGGGCCGACTACAATGAGCAGTTCTTC
CASSPAGGADYNEQFF
>TRBJ1-4|.|14|TRBV19|.
TGTGCCAGTAGTGTGGGGCGTGCTAATGAAAAACTGTTTTTT
CASSVGRANEKLFF
>TRBJ1-1|.|14|TRBV7-8|.
TGTGCCAGCAGCCGCGAGCCAGGGAACACTGAAGCTTTCTTT
CASSREPGNTEAFF
>TRBJ1-2|.|15|TRBV27|.
TGTGCCAGCAGTTCCCAGGGCGGCCTATGGAATGGCTACACCTTC
CASSSQGGLWNGYTF
>TRBJ1-5|.|16|TRBV23-1|TRBD1
TGCGCCAGCAAAATTGGGACAGCTAATAGCAATCAGCCCCAGCATTTT
CASKIGTANSNQPQHF
>TRBJ1-2|once|16|TRBV6-5|TRBD1
TGTGCCAGCAGTTACGGGACAGGACATTCTAACTATGGCTACACCTTC
CASSYGTGHSNYGYTF
>TRBJ2-7|few|15|TRBV5-5|TRBD1
TGTGCCAGCAGTTCCCGTCAGGGGGCCTCCTACGAGCAGTACTTC
CASSSRQGASYEQYF
>TRBJ1-1|.|16|TRBV27|TRBD1
TGTGCCAGCAGTTTTTTGACAGGGGCCCTCCTCACTGAAGCTTTCTTT
CASSFLTGALLTEAFF
>TRBJ2-3|few|16|TRBV5-6|TRBD2
TGTGCCAGCAGCTTGCGGCTAGCGGGGAGCACAGATACGCAGTATTTT
CASSLRLAGSTDTQYF
>TRBJ2-3|.|18|TRBV10-3|TRBD2
TGTGCCATCAGTGAACGGCAAGGGAGGGGCGCGGGAGGAGATACGCAGTATTTT
CAISERQGRGAGGDTQYF
>TRBJ1-4|few|16|TRBV4-1|TRBD1
TGCGCCAGCAGCCAAGGGGGGACAGTCCTTAATGAAAAACTGTTTTTT
CASSQGGTVLNEKLFF
>TRBJ2-5|.|14|TRBV11-2|.
TGTGCCAGCAGCTTAGGAGGGGGGGAAGAGACCCAGTACTTC
CASSLGGGEETQYF
>TRBJ1-3|few|14|TRBV15|.
TGTGCCACCAGCCGAGGGGGGCCTGGAAACACCATATATTTT
CATSRGGPGNTIYF
>TRBJ1-5|.|14|TRBV6-4|.
TGTGCCGCCCCCCCAGGGGATAGCAATCAGCCCCAGCATTTT
CAAPPGDSNQPQHF
>TRBJ2-5|.|15|TRBV5-6|.
TGTGCCAGCAGTTCCCTTAGCGGAGTACAAGAGACCCAGTACTTC
CASSSLSGVQETQYF
>TRBJ1-4|once|11|TRBV2|.
TGTGCCAGCAGGCCAGGGGATAAACTGTTTTTT
CASRPGDKLFF
>TRBJ2-5|.|14|TRBV19|.
TGTGCCAGTAGTATTAGGGGTTTCGGGGAGACCCAGTACTTC
CASSIRGFGETQYF
>TRBJ1-1|.|13|TRBV5-1|.
TGCGCCAGCAGCCCAGTCCCTGCCCAGTTAGCTTTCTTT
CASSPVPAQLAFF
>TRBJ2-4|.|12|TRBV6-6|.
TGTGCCAGCAGCGGGGTGAAAAACATTCAGTACTTC
CASSGVKNIQYF
>TRBJ2-2|.|17|TRBV5-1|.
TGCGCCAGCAGCTCGGGAGGTACAGGGAGGGACACCGGGGAGCTGTTTTTT
CASSSGGTGRDTGELFF
>TRBJ1-3|few|15|TRBV5-4|TRBD1
TGTGCCAGCAGCGGGACAGGCCGCTCTGGAAACACCATATATTTT
CASSGTGRSGNTIYF
>TRBJ2-1|.|14|TRBV2|TRBD2
TGTGCCAGCAGTGCGGGGGGTACCTACAATGAGCAGTTCTTC
CASSAGGTYNEQFF
>TRBJ2-7|.|13|TRBV10-2|TRBD2
TGCGCCAGCAGTTTGGGAGGGGTCTACGAGCAGTACTTC
CASSLGGVYEQYF
>TRBJ2-7|few|15|TRBV7-9|.
TGTGCCAGCAGCCCACAGGGTAGAAGGTCCTACGAGCAGTACTTC
CASSPQGRRSYEQYF
>TRBJ2-2|.|14|TRBV6-5|.
TGTGCCAGCAGTTATTACAGGGATACCGGGGAGCTGTTTTTT
CASSYYRDTGELFF